This TCR beta chain was identified in a study of human T cells and chemical hapten exposure. The sample holds a few counts of this clonotype. Its matching antigen is unknown. It was the library that attached unique molecular identifiers to individual cDNA molecules. In the study's own analysis: A per-sample median of 95,638 TCRs was observed, with a range of about 20,000 to 700,000. In TCRdb, the RACE reads were re-called with MiXCR into one record per CDR3 protein. For this entry, the V and J calls and clone size follow TCRdb and not the study's own pipeline. The repertoire consists of about 120,000 distinct CDR3 sequences, with 13% occurring once and the leading ten covering 2.8%. Overall study findings and caveats: The count of PT1 expanded TCRs correlated positively with patch test score.

Time point described: pre-sensitization, week 0. Treatment indicated: therapeutic diphenylcyclopropenone sensitization with weekly scalp DPC. The sequencing here drew on whole blood, taken in connection with sensitization to the hapten diphenylcyclopropenone (DPC). The clonotype originates from a woman under 30 with alopecia areata. Some clones in this sample may be carry-over from other donors' samples.

CDR3 protein: CSVEEVLAGGNEQFF. The CDR3 nucleotides read TGCAGCGTTGAAGAGGTACTAGCGGGGGGGAATGAGCAGTTCTTC. The gene calls are TRBV29-1 and TRBJ2-1, with 13 bases aligning to TRBD2. Losses at the gene ends were 0 bases for V and 7 bases for J; bases not matched to a gene: 3. The length of the CDR3 is 15 residues. Germline V gene sequence: CDR1 SQVTM, CDR2 ANQGSEA.